This T cell receptor beta chain stems from a study of technical replicates of blood from a few donors (dated by TCRdb to 2016 to 2017). The germline V gene supplies CDR1 SGHTA and CDR2 FQGNSA. V is clipped by 5 bases and J by 0 bases, and the sequence between their germline boundaries is 11 bases long. The CDR3 has 14 amino acids, counting the end cysteine and phenylalanine. Only the CDR3 DNA stays, 42 bases, in frame from base 1. Details on this clone: Its target antigen remains unknown. No much larger clone exists at a distance of one base, and base qualities are not known.

Libraries were built with the immunoSEQ multiplex PCR assay. The table was pulled from immuneACCESS by TCRdb, which kept in-frame rearrangements only. Such tables lose some clones; where checked, under half of the loss comes from unresolved V genes, and the rest has no known cause. The sample table records approximately 81,000 clones; around 95% of these occur just once. 0.36% of the sample lies in the top ten. The V gene is TRBV7-2 and the J gene is TRBJ2-7; the best D guess is TRBD1, with 5 bases matching. This receptor was identified in a human donor in good health. Sequencing used T cells isolated from PBMCs. This receptor carries the CDR3 CASSLLGLSYEQYF. At the DNA level, the sequence is TGTGCCAGCAGCCTCCTGGGGCTCTCCTACGAGCAGTACTTC. The CDR3, completed at both ends by the reference TRBV7-2 and TRBJ2-7 genes, gives the full variable domain GAGVSQSPSNKVTEKGKDVELRCDPISGHTALYWYRQSLGQGLEFLIYFQGNSAPDKSGLPSDRFSAERTGGSVSTLTIQRTQQEDSAVYLCASSLLGLSYEQYFGPGTRLTVT.